This T cell receptor (beta chain) was documented in a study of T cells after yellow fever vaccination. Study overall: In the case of low-cell-number fractions, SMART-Seq v4 Ultra Low Input was used for preparation. General study findings and limits: Bulk-population clonotypes that are abundant could appear as contaminants in FACS-sorted repertoires. The booster response re-showed most primary clones: 96% CD4, roughly 91% CD8.

To note about this clonotype: Its matching antigen is unknown.

V lost 4 bases to trimming and J lost 0 bases, with 12 bases between them. The CDR3 runs 15 residues. CDR1 is LGHNA, CDR2 YNFKEQ, per germline. Template switching with 5'RACE generated the TCR cDNA and added a universal primer site and UMIs. MiXCR, applied by TCRdb to the 5' RACE reads, yields one record per CDR3 protein. The sample consists of over 70,000 distinct CDR3 sequences, 7.7% of them appearing once. V usage is TRBV4-2 and J usage is TRBJ1-1, with D possibly TRBD1 on 6 matching bases. Here the sequenced sample was CD8+ T cells sorted from PBMCs, taken on the day of the yellow fever booster vaccination. This receptor was obtained from a man in his thirties or forties who received the YFV17D yellow fever vaccine. In nucleotides, the CDR3 is TGTGCCAGCAGCCCGGGACACTCTATGAACACTGAAGCTTTCTTT. As protein: CASSPGHSMNTEAFF.